This T cell receptor beta chain stems from a study of Graves' ophthalmopathy and Graves' hyperthyroidism. Study-wide points: Blood also contained most of the expanded thyroid clonotypes above 0.001 frequency. The model flagged ophthalmopathy progression at roughly 71% sensitivity and under 75% specificity.

V was pared by 4 bases and J by 1 base, with 7 bases of the junction left unmatched. The germline V gene has CDR1 SGDLS and CDR2 YYNGEE. The CDR3 contains 15 residues. Points on this clonotype: The antigen remains unidentified.

Amplified TCR beta CDR3 regions were obtained using RNA transcripts as template. The authors performed first-round RT-PCR with HTBI primers and then a second-round multiplex PCR. Via MiXCR, TCRdb re-called the multiplex PCR reads, giving one row per CDR3 protein. This sample yields 500,000 to 800,000 distinct CDR3 sequences, of which roughly 39% are seen a single time; about 3.3% belongs to the top ten. Patients with other autoimmune diseases, uncontrolled infections, pregnancy or lactation were excluded. Establishment of the diagnosis relied upon clinical symptoms, serum thyroxine, TRAb, thyroid ultrasound and orbital computed tomography.

This receptor was taken from an adult man with Graves' ophthalmopathy. The sequenced material came from peripheral blood. The V gene is TRBV9, the J gene TRBJ2-5; 7 nucleotides match TRBD2. The CDR3 loop is CASSQVRGVQETQYF. CDR3 coding DNA: TGTGCCAGCAGCCAAGTCCGGGGGGTCCAAGAGACCCAGTACTTC.